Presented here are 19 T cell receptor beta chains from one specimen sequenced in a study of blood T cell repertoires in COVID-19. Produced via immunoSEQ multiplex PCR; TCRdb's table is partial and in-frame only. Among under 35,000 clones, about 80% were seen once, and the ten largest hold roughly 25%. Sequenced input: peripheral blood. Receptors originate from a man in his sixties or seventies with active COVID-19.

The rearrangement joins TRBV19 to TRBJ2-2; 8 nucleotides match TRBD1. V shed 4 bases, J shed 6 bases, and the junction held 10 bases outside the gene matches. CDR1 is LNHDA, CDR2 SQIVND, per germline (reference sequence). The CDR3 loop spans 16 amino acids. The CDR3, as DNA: TGTGCCAGTAGTAAACCGGGACAGGTTTTCCCCGGGGAGCTGTTTTTT. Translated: CASSKPGQVFPGELFF.

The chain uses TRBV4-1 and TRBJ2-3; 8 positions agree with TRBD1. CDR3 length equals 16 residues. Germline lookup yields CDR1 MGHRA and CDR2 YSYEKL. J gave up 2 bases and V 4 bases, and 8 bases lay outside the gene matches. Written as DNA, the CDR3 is TGCGCCAGCAGCCCGCAGACAGGGGCTTCCACAGATACGCAGTATTTT. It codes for CASSPQTGASTDTQYF.

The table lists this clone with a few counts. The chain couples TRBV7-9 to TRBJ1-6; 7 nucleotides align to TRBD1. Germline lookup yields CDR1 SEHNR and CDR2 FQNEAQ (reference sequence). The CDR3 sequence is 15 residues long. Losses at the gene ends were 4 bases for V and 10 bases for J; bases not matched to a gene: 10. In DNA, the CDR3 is TGTGCCAGCAGCTCCCGACAGGGAGTAGAATCACCCCTCCACTTT. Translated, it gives CASSSRQGVESPLHF.

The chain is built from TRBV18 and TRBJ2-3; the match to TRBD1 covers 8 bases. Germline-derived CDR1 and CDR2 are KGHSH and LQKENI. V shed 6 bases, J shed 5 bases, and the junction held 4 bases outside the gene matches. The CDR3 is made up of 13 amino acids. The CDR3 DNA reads TGTGCCAGCTCCCCGGACAGGGAAGATACGCAGTATTTT. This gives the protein CASSPDREDTQYF.

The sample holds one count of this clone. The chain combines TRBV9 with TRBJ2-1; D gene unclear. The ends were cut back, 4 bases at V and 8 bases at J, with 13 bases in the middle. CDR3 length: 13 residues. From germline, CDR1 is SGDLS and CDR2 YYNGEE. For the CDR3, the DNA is TGTGCCAGCAGCCCCCGACATTACGATGAGCAGTTCTTC. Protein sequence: CASSPRHYDEQFF.

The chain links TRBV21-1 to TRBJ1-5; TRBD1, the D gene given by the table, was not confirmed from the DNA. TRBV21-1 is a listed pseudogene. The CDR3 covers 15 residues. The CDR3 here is CASSPGGARNQPQHF. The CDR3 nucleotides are TGTGCCAGCAGCCCAGGTGGCGCCAGAAATCAGCCCCAGCATTTT.

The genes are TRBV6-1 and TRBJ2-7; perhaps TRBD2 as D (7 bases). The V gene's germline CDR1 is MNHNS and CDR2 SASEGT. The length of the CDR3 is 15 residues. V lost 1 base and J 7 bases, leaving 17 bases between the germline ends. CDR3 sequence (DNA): TGTGCCAGCAGTGAAGTTGGAGGGGGGGAAAGAGAGCAGTACTTC. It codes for CASSEVGGGEREQYF.

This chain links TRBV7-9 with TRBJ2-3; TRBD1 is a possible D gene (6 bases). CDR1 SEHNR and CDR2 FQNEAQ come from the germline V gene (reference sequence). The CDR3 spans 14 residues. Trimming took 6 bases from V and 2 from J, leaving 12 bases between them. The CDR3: CASSQDSLTDTQYF. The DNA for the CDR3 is TGTGCCAGCAGTCAGGACAGCCTCACAGATACGCAGTATTTT.

In DNA, the CDR3 is TGCAGCGCCTCCCGGGGAGCGGGAGGGCGATTATACAATGAGCAGTTCTTC. This sequence encodes CSASRGAGGRLYNEQFF. The chain is built from TRBV29-1 and TRBJ2-1, with 10 nucleotides matching TRBD2. CDR3 length: 17 residues. Germline lookup yields CDR1 SQVTM and CDR2 ANQGSEA. V was pared by 7 bases and J by 4 bases, with 16 bases of the junction left unmatched.

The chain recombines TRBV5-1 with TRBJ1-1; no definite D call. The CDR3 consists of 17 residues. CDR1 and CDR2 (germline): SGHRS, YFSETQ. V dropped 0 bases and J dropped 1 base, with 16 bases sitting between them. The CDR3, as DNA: TGCGCCAGCAGCTTGGCCCCAACTACTCCAACGAACACTGAAGCTTTCTTT. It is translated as CASSLAPTTPTNTEAFF.

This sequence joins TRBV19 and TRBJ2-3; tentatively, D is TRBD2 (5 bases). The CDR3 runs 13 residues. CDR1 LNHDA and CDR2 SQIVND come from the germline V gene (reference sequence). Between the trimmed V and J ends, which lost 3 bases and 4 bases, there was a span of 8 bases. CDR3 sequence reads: CASSIKRADTQYF. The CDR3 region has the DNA TGTGCCAGTAGTATTAAGAGGGCAGATACGCAGTATTTT.

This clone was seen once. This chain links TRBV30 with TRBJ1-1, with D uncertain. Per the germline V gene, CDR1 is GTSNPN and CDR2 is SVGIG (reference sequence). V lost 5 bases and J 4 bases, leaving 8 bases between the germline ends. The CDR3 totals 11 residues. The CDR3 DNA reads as TGTGCCTGGGGTCTGAGCACTGAAGCTTTCTTT. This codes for CAWGLSTEAFF.

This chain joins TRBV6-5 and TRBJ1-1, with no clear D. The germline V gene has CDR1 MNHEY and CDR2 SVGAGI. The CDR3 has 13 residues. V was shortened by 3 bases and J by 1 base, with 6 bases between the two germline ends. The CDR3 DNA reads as TGTGCCAGCAGTTATAAGCAGAACACTGAAGCTTTCTTT. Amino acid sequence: CASSYKQNTEAFF.

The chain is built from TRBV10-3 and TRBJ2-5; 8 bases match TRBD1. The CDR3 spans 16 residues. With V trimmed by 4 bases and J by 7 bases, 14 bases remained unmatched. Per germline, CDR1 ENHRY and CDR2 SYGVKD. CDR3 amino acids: CAISGRDRSPIGTQYF. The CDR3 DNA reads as TGTGCCATCAGTGGCCGGGACAGGTCCCCTATTGGGACCCAGTACTTC.

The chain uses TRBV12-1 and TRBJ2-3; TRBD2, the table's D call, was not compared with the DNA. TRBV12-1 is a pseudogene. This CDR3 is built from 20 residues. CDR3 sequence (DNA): TGTGCCAGCAGCTTTGTAGTGCAGGGACTAGCGGGGGTGGACACAGATACGCAGTATTTT. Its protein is CASSFVVQGLAGVDTDTQYF.

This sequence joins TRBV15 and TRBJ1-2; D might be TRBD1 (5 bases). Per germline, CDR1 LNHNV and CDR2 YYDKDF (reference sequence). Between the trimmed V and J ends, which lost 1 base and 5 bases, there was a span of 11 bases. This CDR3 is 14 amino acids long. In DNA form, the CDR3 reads TGTGCCACCAGCAGAGGGGTTCCAGGGTATGGCTACACCTTC. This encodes CATSRGVPGYGYTF. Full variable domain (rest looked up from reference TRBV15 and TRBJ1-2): DAMVIQNPRYQVTQFGKPVTLSCSQTLNHNVMYWYQQKSSQAPKLLFHYYDKDFNNEADTPDNFQSRRPNTSFCFLDIRSPGLGDTAMYLCATSRGVPGYGYTFGSGTRLTVV.

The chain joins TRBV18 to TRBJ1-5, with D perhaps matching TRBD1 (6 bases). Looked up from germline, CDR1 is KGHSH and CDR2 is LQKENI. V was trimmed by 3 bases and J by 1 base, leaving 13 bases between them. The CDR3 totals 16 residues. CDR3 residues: CASSPGGARSNQPQHF. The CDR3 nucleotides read TGTGCCAGCTCACCGGGGGGGGCGAGGAGCAATCAGCCCCAGCATTTT.

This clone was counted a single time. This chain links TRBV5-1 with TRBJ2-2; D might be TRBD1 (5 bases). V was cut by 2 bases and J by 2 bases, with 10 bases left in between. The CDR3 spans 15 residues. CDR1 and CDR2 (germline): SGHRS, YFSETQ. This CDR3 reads CASSFGRVNTGELFF. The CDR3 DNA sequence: TGCGCCAGCAGCTTCGGCAGGGTAAACACCGGGGAGCTGTTTTTT.

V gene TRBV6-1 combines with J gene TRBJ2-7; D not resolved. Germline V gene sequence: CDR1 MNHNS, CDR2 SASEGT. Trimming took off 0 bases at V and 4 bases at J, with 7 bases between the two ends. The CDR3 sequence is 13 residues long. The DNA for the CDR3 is TGTGCCAGCAGTGAAGCATTAAAATACGAGCAGTACTTC. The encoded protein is CASSEALKYEQYF.